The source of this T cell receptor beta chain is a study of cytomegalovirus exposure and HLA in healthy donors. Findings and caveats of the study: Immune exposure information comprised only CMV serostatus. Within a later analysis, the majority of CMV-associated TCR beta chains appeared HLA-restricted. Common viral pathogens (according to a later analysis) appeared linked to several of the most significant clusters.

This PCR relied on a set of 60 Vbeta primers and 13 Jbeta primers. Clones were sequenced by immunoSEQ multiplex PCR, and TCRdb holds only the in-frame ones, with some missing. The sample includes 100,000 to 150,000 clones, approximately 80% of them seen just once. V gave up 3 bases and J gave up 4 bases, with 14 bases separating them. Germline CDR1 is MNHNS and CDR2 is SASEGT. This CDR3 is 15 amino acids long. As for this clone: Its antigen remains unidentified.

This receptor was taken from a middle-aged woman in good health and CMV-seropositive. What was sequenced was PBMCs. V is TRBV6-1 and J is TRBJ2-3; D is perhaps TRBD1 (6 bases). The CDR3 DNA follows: TGTGCCAGCAGTGACGGCAGGGGAAGACCAGATACGCAGTATTTT. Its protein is CASSDGRGRPDTQYF.